Shown below are 26 T cell receptor beta chains from a single sample sequenced in a study of blood T cells in healthy people across ages (dated by TCRdb to between 2014 and 2016). The library was prepared using 5' RACE. Sequencing was performed on an Illumina HiSeq 2500. A second PCR of about 7 to 12 cycles was run with a J-beta primer mix and a sample-barcoded 5' primer. The public reads were reprocessed in TCRdb via fastp at Q25 and MiXCR, keeping in-frame beta chains. Each record represents a unique CDR3 protein, reported with the most common genes and DNA among its rows. The sample table lists about 1,600,000 distinct CDR3 sequences, around 42% of them with a count of one. The ten largest clones represent approximately 7.9% of the sample. The source material was blood. The receptors originated from a young woman in good health.

This clonotype was found a few times. The chain carries TRBV7-2 and TRBJ2-3, with a tentative D call TRBD2 (5 bases). CDR1 is SGHTA and CDR2 is FQGNSA in the germline V gene. The CDR3 runs to 15 residues. V gave up 2 bases and J gave up 5 bases, with 14 bases separating them. CDR3 nucleotides: TGTGCCAGCAGCTTAATAGGACTCGAATTAGATACGCAGTATTTT. It encodes CASSLIGLELDTQYF.

The chain uses TRBV5-6 and TRBJ2-7, with 10 bases that match TRBD2. CDR1 and CDR2 (germline): SGHDT, YYEEEE. The CDR3 length is 16 residues. The V gene end was trimmed by 4 bases and the J gene end by 7 bases; junction bases not matched to a gene: 14. CDR3 bases: TGTGCCAGCAGCGACACTAGCGGGGTCATAGGGGGGGAGCAGTACTTC. Amino acid sequence: CASSDTSGVIGGEQYF.

CDR3 nucleotide sequence: TGTGCCAGCAACCCCGGGGGACACTGGTTCTTC. Encoded protein: CASNPGGHWFF. The gene calls are TRBV9 and TRBJ2-1; D tentatively reads TRBD1 or TRBD2 (6 bases each). V was shortened by 6 bases and J by 15 bases, with 16 bases between the two germline ends. Germline CDR1 SGDLS, CDR2 YYNGEE. The CDR3 consists of 11 residues.

There are a few counts of this clonotype. The chain is built from TRBV13 and TRBJ2-3, with D possibly being TRBD2 (6 bases). V was cut by 0 bases and J by 2 bases, with 18 bases left in between. The CDR3 length is 18 residues. Germline lookup yields CDR1 PRHDT and CDR2 FYEKMQ (reference sequence). The chain's CDR3 is CASSLGQPGTGVTDTQYF. For the CDR3, the DNA is TGTGCCAGCAGCTTAGGTCAGCCCGGGACTGGCGTCACAGATACGCAGTATTTT.

The gene calls are TRBV21-1 and TRBJ2-5; TRBD1 reflects the table's D call only, with no check against the DNA. TRBV21-1 is tagged as a pseudogene. The CDR3 contains 19 residues. The CDR3 DNA sequence: TGTGCCAGCAGCAAAGCGCTTAGACAGGGGGAGAAGCTCCAAGAGACCCAGTACTTC. Amino acid sequence: CASSKALRQGEKLQETQYF.

This chain joins TRBV2 and TRBJ2-7, with TRBD2 identical over 10 bases. The CDR3 contains 14 residues. The ends lost 8 bases at V and 2 bases at J; junction bases unmatched: 6. In germline, CDR1 is SNHLY, CDR2 FYNNEI. In DNA form, the CDR3 reads TGTGCCAGCTGGCTAGCGGGGGACCCCTACGAGCAGTACTTC. This codes for CASWLAGDPYEQYF. Full variable domain (rest looked up from reference TRBV2 and TRBJ2-7): EPEVTQTPSHQVTQMGQEVILRCVPISNHLYFYWYRQILGQKVEFLVSFYNNEISEKSEIFDDQFSVERPDGSNFTLKIRSTKLEDSAMYFCASWLAGDPYEQYFGPGTRLTVT.

This clonotype occurred many times. The chain recombines TRBV4-2 with TRBJ2-7; D uncertain. Germline V CDR1 and CDR2: LGHNA, YNFKEQ. Trimming cost V 2 bases and J 5 bases, with 4 bases left between them. The CDR3 runs 11 residues. The CDR3 DNA follows: TGTGCCAGCAGCCAAAAGGACGAGCAGTACTTC. Translation: CASSQKDEQYF.

The chain recombines TRBV7-8 with TRBJ2-7, with 8 bases aligning to TRBD1. Germline V CDR1 and CDR2: SGHVS, FQNEAQ. The CDR3 runs 16 residues. V was clipped by 1 base and J by 3 bases; unmatched bases: 8. CDR3 bases: TGTGCCAGCAGCTTAGACCGGCAAGGACAGGGCTACGAGCAGTACTTC. This gives the protein CASSLDRQGQGYEQYF.

Here the CDR3 DNA reads TGTGCCAGCACCCCCAAGTGGAACACTGAAGCTTTCTTT. This encodes CASTPKWNTEAFF. The chain employs TRBV6-5 and TRBJ1-1, with D hard to call. V was clipped by 7 bases and J by 1 base, with 10 bases between them. CDR3 length equals 13 residues. Germline V gene data show CDR1 as MNHEY and CDR2 as SVGAGI.

This clonotype was picked up a small number of times. V is TRBV20-1 and J is TRBJ2-7; the match to TRBD2 covers 9 bases. Germline trimming cut 5 bases from V and 3 bases from J; bases unmatched to any gene: 5. The CDR3 spans 13 residues. CDR1 and CDR2 from the germline V gene are DFQATT and SNEGSKA (reference sequence). The CDR3 reads CSAPGTSLYEQYF. In DNA, the CDR3 is TGCAGTGCTCCCGGGACTAGCCTCTACGAGCAGTACTTC.

This chain joins TRBV24-1 and TRBJ2-1, with 9 nucleotides matching TRBD2. V was clipped by 7 bases and J by 8 bases; unmatched bases: 5. The CDR3 has 13 amino acids. Germline values: CDR1 KGHDR, CDR2 SFDVKD. The DNA of the CDR3 is TGTGCCACCAGGAGTAGCGGGAGCTATGAGCAGTTCTTC. Amino acids: CATRSSGSYEQFF.

This clonotype has just a few counts. The V call is TRBV7-9, the J call TRBJ2-2; 10 bases match TRBD2. This CDR3 comprises 14 residues. The trim removed 10 bases at V and 5 bases at J, leaving 7 bases unmatched. Germline V gives CDR1 SEHNR, CDR2 FQNEAQ (reference sequence). CDR3 sequence: CATYAAGGTGELFF. The CDR3 bases are TGTGCCACCTATGCAGCGGGAGGGACCGGGGAGCTGTTTTTT.

The chain has TRBV13 and TRBJ2-1; 7 positions match TRBD2. CDR1 is PRHDT and CDR2 is FYEKMQ in the germline V gene (reference sequence). The CDR3 runs to 16 residues. V was pared by 5 bases and J by 4 bases, with 11 bases of the junction left unmatched. In DNA form, the CDR3 reads TGTGCCAGCAGCCCAACGGGCGGGAGCGGATACAATGAGCAGTTCTTC. This codes for CASSPTGGSGYNEQFF.

This clonotype turned up a few times. V is TRBV12-3 or TRBV12-4 and J is TRBJ2-4; no clear D gene. The V end was cut by 10 bases, the J end by 0 bases, with 13 bases between. CDR3 length equals 14 residues. CDR3 protein: CATSGVIAKNIQYF. CDR3 DNA: TGTGCCACAAGTGGGGTGATAGCCAAAAACATTCAGTACTTC.

This clonotype was detected only a few times. This sequence joins TRBV20-1 and TRBJ1-1; no clear D. The CDR3 consists of 14 residues. Per the germline V gene, CDR1 is DFQATT and CDR2 is SNEGSKA (reference sequence). The V and J ends lost 6 bases and 7 bases respectively, with 21 bases between them. The CDR3 spells CSAVRGTAVIEAFF. DNA of the CDR3: TGCAGTGCCGTTCGCGGCACGGCGGTGATTGAAGCTTTCTTT.

This clonotype appeared a few times. This chain uses TRBV12-3 or TRBV12-4 with TRBJ2-5, with D maybe TRBD2 (5 bases). The CDR3 extends over 12 amino acids. V was shortened by 9 bases and J by 6 bases, with 14 bases between the two germline ends. The CDR3 region is CASTISGQTQYF. In DNA form, the CDR3 reads TGTGCCAGTACGATCAGCGGACAGACCCAGTACTTC.

This clonotype was seen once. J is TRBJ2-7 and V is TRBV7-9; 11 positions match TRBD2. J was trimmed by 2 bases and V by 2 bases; bases with no gene match: 5. The CDR3 contains 16 residues. From germline, CDR1 is SEHNR and CDR2 FQNEAQ (reference sequence). Here the CDR3 reads CASSLYASGRTYEQYF. The CDR3 DNA reads TGTGCCAGCAGCTTATATGCTAGCGGGAGGACCTACGAGCAGTACTTC.

This clonotype was seen more than once but under ten times. The chain couples TRBV7-3 to TRBJ2-1; D remains ambiguous. The V gene's germline CDR1 is SGHTA and CDR2 FQGTGA. The CDR3 loop spans 14 amino acids. V was pared by 2 bases and J by 5 bases, with 10 bases between. The CDR3 DNA sequence: TGTGCCAGCAGCTTATATTCAGGAAACAATGAGCAGTTCTTC. Protein: CASSLYSGNNEQFF. The full variable domain, with the rest looked up from reference TRBV7-3 and TRBJ2-1, is GAGVSQTPSNKVTEKGKYVELRCDPISGHTALYWYRQSLGQGPEFLIYFQGTGAADDSGLPNDRFFAVRPEGSVSTLKIQRTERGDSAVYLCASSLYSGNNEQFFGPGTRLTVL.

The rearrangement uses TRBV5-1 and TRBJ2-3; D is perhaps TRBD2 (6 bases). The CDR3 consists of 15 residues. The germline gives CDR1 SGHRS, CDR2 YFSETQ. V was cut by 0 bases and J by 8 bases, with 16 bases left in between. The CDR3 region is CASSLAGVLSGTQYF. The CDR3 region has the DNA TGCGCCAGCAGCTTGGCGGGGGTCCTTTCGGGTACGCAGTATTTT.

This chain connects TRBV18 to TRBJ2-7, with D tentatively TRBD2 (6 bases). With 7 bases removed from V and 6 bases from J, the gap between germline ends came to 19 bases. The CDR3 has 14 residues. CDR1 is KGHSH and CDR2 is LQKENI in the germline V gene. The CDR3 protein is CASCTAELAREQYF. The CDR3 DNA follows: TGTGCCAGCTGCACGGCCGAACTAGCCCGCGAGCAGTACTTC.

This clonotype was recorded at least ten times. The chain uses TRBV29-1 and TRBJ2-3, with TRBD2 matching 8 bases. Germline V gene data show CDR1 as SQVTM and CDR2 as ANQGSEA. V trimming: 4 bases; J trimming: 0 bases; junction bases outside the gene matches: 6. This CDR3 spans 15 amino acids. CDR3 in amino acids: CSVGTGGGSTDTQYF. The CDR3 nucleotides are TGCAGCGTTGGGACTGGCGGGGGGAGCACAGATACGCAGTATTTT.

The genes are TRBV12-3 or TRBV12-4 and TRBJ2-3, with D maybe TRBD2 (8 bases). V dropped 6 bases and J dropped 1 base, with 29 bases sitting between them. The CDR3 has 20 amino acids. CDR3 loop: CASRDRQGGTGGLGTDTQYF. Written as DNA, the CDR3 is TGTGCCAGCAGGGACCGACAGGGCGGCACGGGAGGGCTCGGCACAGATACGCAGTATTTT.

This clonotype was seen a few times. This chain connects TRBV4-1 to TRBJ2-1; possible D gene TRBD2, 5 bases. Germline V gene lookup returns CDR1 MGHRA and CDR2 YSYEKL. The CDR3 runs 13 residues. The ends were cut back, 5 bases at V and 4 bases at J, with 9 bases in the middle. As DNA, the CDR3 is TGCGCCAGCAGCATCGGAGGTTACAATGAGCAGTTCTTC. This gives the protein CASSIGGYNEQFF.

A few counts support this clonotype. CDR3 sequence (DNA): TGTGCCATCAGTGAGACGTACGACAGTTACGAGCAGTACTTC. Translating gives CAISETYDSYEQYF. This sequence joins TRBV10-3 and TRBJ2-7, with D maybe TRBD1 (5 bases). Germline CDR1 ENHRY, CDR2 SYGVKD. CDR3 length equals 14 residues. The ends were cut back, 2 bases at V and 4 bases at J, with 12 bases in the middle.

This chain uses TRBV7-3 with TRBJ2-1; tentatively, D is TRBD2 (6 bases). Germline assignment: CDR1 SGHTA and CDR2 FQGTGA. Trimming cost V 5 bases and J 13 bases, with 18 bases left between them. The CDR3 has 13 amino acids. The CDR3 loop reads CASSRGGQETQFF. The DNA of the CDR3 is TGTGCCAGCAGCCGGGGAGGACAAGAGACCCAGTTCTTC.

This clonotype was detected a few times. The V call is TRBV7-2, the J call TRBJ2-7; no clear D gene. Germline values: CDR1 SGHTA, CDR2 FQGNSA. Trimming pared 1 base from V and 2 bases from J, leaving 9 bases between. The CDR3 sequence is 14 residues long. The CDR3: CASSLDWVTYEQYF. The CDR3 bases are TGTGCCAGCAGCTTAGATTGGGTAACCTACGAGCAGTACTTC.